This T cell receptor beta chain came from a study of tumor and adjacent non-tumor tissue in lung cancer. Findings and limits, study-wide: Top 100 clones took a larger repertoire share in normal lung.

This sample's RNA came from whole unsorted tissue. The normal lung tissue was taken more than 3 cm from the tumor edge. About this clonotype: Its antigen is not known.

The library came from three nested PCR rounds adapted from ARM-PCR protocols. One entry per CDR3 protein, called by TCRdb with MiXCR from the multiplex PCR reads. The repertoire includes 40,000 to 60,000 distinct CDR3 sequences, more than 55% of them detected once, and over 25% sits in the top ten. Germline CDR1 and CDR2: SGHAT and FQNNGV. This CDR3 has 15 residues. The V end lost 7 bases, the J end lost 3 bases, and 19 bases lay between the germline ends. This chain links TRBV11-2 with TRBJ2-7; the D call may be TRBD1 or TRBD2 (6 bases each). Sequencing was done on a sample of distant non-tumor lung tissue. The source of this sequence is a woman in her seventies with non-small cell lung cancer. CDR3 sequence (DNA): TGTGCCAGCAACTGGGGTGGGGGGCATAACTACGAGCAGTACTTC. Protein sequence: CASNWGGGHNYEQYF.